This entry lists 4 T cell receptor beta chains sequenced from one sample in a study of spatial heterogeneity in lung cancer. Using its own MiXCR run on the 5' RACE reads, TCRdb lists one record per CDR3 protein. The sample records about 14,000 distinct CDR3 sequences, 5% to 5.5% being singletons. Time point of the sample: sample taken at primary tumor resection. Sequencing covered unsorted whole RNA taken from tumor, nontumor lung or frozen PBMC. The sample here was lung tumor tissue, taken at surgery. These receptors were taken from a human donor with early-stage non-small cell lung cancer.

This clonotype was seen many times. The size of this beta chain means little, since it is a stray read in a library made for alpha chains. The rearrangement uses TRBV5-1 and TRBJ1-2; no reliable D call. CDR3 length: 13 amino acids. CDR1 and CDR2 (germline): SGHRS, YFSETQ. The V and J ends lost 5 bases and 0 bases respectively, with 8 bases between them. CDR3 residues: CASSQDPNYGYTF. CDR3 coding DNA: TGCGCCAGCAGTCAGGACCCTAACTATGGCTACACCTTC. The full variable domain, in which reference TRBV5-1 and TRBJ1-2 provide the parts outside the CDR3, is KAGVTQTPRYLIKTRGQQVTLSCSPISGHRSVSWYQQTPGQGLQFLFEYFSETQRNKGNFPGRFSGRQFSNSRSEMNVSTLELGDSALYLCASSQDPNYGYTFGSGTRLTVV.

This clonotype is termed medium-sized (0.01 to 0.1%). Since the library was made to target alpha chains, this beta chain is a stray read and its abundance is not meaningful. V is TRBV7-8 and J is TRBJ2-5; 7 bases agree with TRBD1. J gave up 4 bases and V 3 bases, and 8 bases lay outside the gene matches. The CDR3 covers 15 residues. CDR1 and CDR2 from the germline V gene are SGHVS and FQNEAQ. This chain's CDR3 is CASSFETGLGETQYF. The CDR3 DNA reads as TGTGCCAGCAGCTTTGAGACAGGGTTGGGAGAGACCCAGTACTTC. The whole variable domain, remainder taken from reference TRBV7-8 and TRBJ2-5, is GAGVSQSPRYKVAKRGQDVALRCDPISGHVSLFWYQQALGQGPEFLTYFQNEAQLDKSGLPSDRFFAERPEGSVSTLKIQRTQQEDSAVYLCASSFETGLGETQYFGPGTRLLVL.

This clonotype was recorded at least ten times. The library was prepared for alpha chains; this beta chain is a stray read, so its frequency means little. V is TRBV5-5 and J is TRBJ1-2; D is perhaps TRBD1 (5 bases). V shed 5 bases and J shed 0 bases, with 11 bases lying between them. CDR1 SGHKS and CDR2 YYEKEE come from the germline V gene (reference sequence). The CDR3 has 14 residues. This CDR3 is CASSTGRTNYGYTF. DNA for the CDR3: TGTGCCAGCAGTACAGGTCGTACTAACTATGGCTACACCTTC.

The table lists this clonotype with many counts. This beta chain slipped into a library made for alpha chains as a stray read, so its size is not meaningful. In DNA, the CDR3 is TGTGCCAGCAGTAGACTGAACACCGGGGAGCTGTTTTTT. Amino acids: CASSRLNTGELFF. The J gene is TRBJ2-2, the V gene TRBV6-1; D is unresolved. Germline values: CDR1 MNHNS, CDR2 SASEGT. V was trimmed by 5 bases and J by 1 base, leaving 5 bases between them. The CDR3 runs to 13 residues.